This T cell receptor (beta chain) derives from a study of OX40 agonist ivuxolimab in advanced cancers. Study-level background: Patients with hepatocellular carcinoma, melanoma, renal cell or head and neck cancer made up the dose-escalation patients.

TCRdb's copy holds only in-frame clones and misses some; the assay was immunoSEQ multiplex PCR. The table has 60,000 to 75,000 clones, around 93% seen once. V lost 5 bases to trimming and J lost 4 bases; unmatched junction nucleotides: 10. Germline lookup yields CDR1 LNHDA and CDR2 SQIVND (reference sequence). This CDR3 has 17 residues. To note about this clone: Its antigen remains unidentified.

Study conclusions and caveats: Both CD4+ and CD8+ T cell populations in blood had undergone clonal expansion by week 6 at 0.1 to 3.0 mg/kg. Expanded clones were, on average, more numerous among CD8+ T cells than CD4+.

The chain has TRBV19 and TRBJ2-3, with TRBD2 identical over 12 bases. This clonotype originated in an adult with an advanced solid tumor such as melanoma, head and neck, liver or kidney cancer. Source: CD4+ or CD8+ T cells sorted from blood, taken in a trial of the OX40 agonist ivuxolimab. CDR3 nucleotide sequence: TGTGCCAGTAGTCCCATAAGACTAGCGGGAGTATCAGATACGCAGTATTTT. The encoded protein is CASSPIRLAGVSDTQYF.